Listed here are 23 T cell receptor beta chains from one sample, sequenced in a study of T cell clusters in autoimmune cytopenias. Each sample's input was 250 ng genomic DNA, 30,000 to 45,000 genome equivalents. Multiplex touch-down PCR amplified TRB using TRB-A and TRB-B pools in one tube. TCRdb reworked the multiplex PCR reads into one entry per CDR3 protein, no DNA. The listing contains about 2,700 distinct CDR3 sequences. Sample: peripheral blood. The source is a human donor with an autoimmune cytopenia, with autoimmune hepatitis or in good health (not recorded which).

This chain joins TRBV12-3 or TRBV12-4 and TRBJ2-1; TCRdb calls TRBD1, which cannot be checked without DNA. This CDR3 has 13 amino acids. The CDR3 here is CASSSPGSNEQFF.

This clonotype registers medium-sized by frequency. V and J are TRBV29-1 and TRBJ2-1; TCRdb proposes TRBD2, but this gene call is untestable without DNA. There are 14 residues in the CDR3. Germline-derived CDR1 and CDR2 are SQVTM and ANQGSEA. The chain's CDR3 is CSVNGGSIFNEQFF.

By frequency, this clonotype is medium-sized. CDR3 sequence reads: CASSLLYTPYEQYF. The chain recombines TRBV12-3 or TRBV12-4 with TRBJ2-7. The CDR3 sequence is 14 residues long.

This clonotype counts as medium-sized by frequency. The genes are TRBV20-1 and TRBJ1-4. The CDR3 sequence is 13 residues long. The germline V gene encodes CDR1 DFQATT and CDR2 SNEGSKA (reference sequence). The chain's CDR3 is CSARDRASDKLFF.

The chain couples TRBV12-3 or TRBV12-4 to TRBJ1-4; TCRdb lists TRBD1, though no DNA is available to test this call. The CDR3 contains 11 residues. The CDR3 here is CASRGRGKLFF.

According to its frequency, this clonotype is large. The CDR3 region is CASSLGGSYEQYF. The V call is TRBV27, the J call TRBJ2-7. This CDR3 comprises 13 residues. From germline, CDR1 is MNHEY and CDR2 SMNVEV (reference sequence).

The chain carries TRBV27 and TRBJ2-3; TCRdb proposes TRBD2, but this gene call is untestable without DNA. CDR3 length equals 16 residues. The germline CDR1 and CDR2 sequences are MNHEY and SMNVEV (reference sequence). The CDR3 loop is CASSLRTSGSTDTQYF.

The J gene is TRBJ2-5, the V gene TRBV19; TCRdb gives TRBD2 as the D gene, but with no DNA this cannot be confirmed. Per the germline V gene, CDR1 is LNHDA and CDR2 is SQIVND (reference sequence). CDR3 length: 14 amino acids. The CDR3 sequence is CASSFSGLQETQYF.

This clonotype ranks as medium-sized in terms of frequency. This chain connects TRBV7-2 to TRBJ2-7; as DNA is missing, the TRBD1 call by TCRdb cannot be tested. The CDR3 spans 14 residues. The germline CDR1 and CDR2 sequences are SGHTA and FQGNSA. CDR3 amino acids: CASSLAGQIYEQYF.

Frequency places this clonotype as medium-sized. J is TRBJ1-2 and V is TRBV12-3 or TRBV12-4. This CDR3 comprises 12 residues. CDR3 sequence reads: CASSYLGYGYTF.

The V call is TRBV2, the J call TRBJ2-7; absent DNA, TCRdb's TRBD1 call cannot be checked. The CDR3 consists of 13 residues. Germline V gene lookup returns CDR1 SNHLY and CDR2 FYNNEI. CDR3 in amino acids: CASSDGDTYEQYF.

This clonotype shows up as medium-sized by frequency. The CDR3 spells CASSLEQTTHEQFF. The V call is TRBV5-6, the J call TRBJ2-1. The CDR3 has 14 amino acids. Germline V lookup: CDR1 SGHDT, CDR2 YYEEEE.

This clonotype is classed as medium-sized (0.01 to 0.1%) by frequency. This chain links TRBV27 with TRBJ2-1. Germline loops: CDR1 MNHEY, CDR2 SMNVEV (reference sequence). CDR3 length: 15 residues. The CDR3 loop reads CASSLFASSYNEQFF.

This clonotype is identified as medium-sized from frequency. This rearrangement joins TRBV6-1 to TRBJ2-7; TCRdb's D gene call, TRBD1, goes unchecked for lack of DNA. The CDR3 extends over 14 amino acids. Germline V gene sequence: CDR1 MNHNS, CDR2 SASEGT. The CDR3 reads CASSASTGVYEQYF.

According to its frequency, this clonotype is medium-sized. The chain joins TRBV27 to TRBJ1-1. CDR3 length: 14 amino acids. In germline, CDR1 is MNHEY, CDR2 SMNVEV (reference sequence). The CDR3 sequence: CASSSGRTNTEAFF.

The V gene is TRBV4-1, the J gene TRBJ2-3; checking the TCRdb D call of TRBD2 is not possible without DNA. Germline lookup yields CDR1 MGHRA and CDR2 YSYEKL. The CDR3 sequence is 16 residues long. CDR3 sequence reads: CASSPYAGASTDTQYF.

The J gene is TRBJ2-1, the V gene TRBV24-1; TCRdb selects TRBD2, and the lack of DNA leaves this call unchecked. The germline CDR1 and CDR2 sequences are KGHDR and SFDVKD. The CDR3 sequence is 17 residues long. The chain's CDR3 is CATSEPGLAGGSGEQFF.

According to its frequency, this clonotype is medium-sized. The chain carries TRBV6-5 and TRBJ1-5. CDR1 and CDR2 (germline): MNHEY, SVGAGI. CDR3 length: 15 amino acids. This CDR3 reads CASSYGWGSNQPQHF.

According to its frequency, this clonotype is medium-sized. V is TRBV6-5 and J is TRBJ2-7. Germline V gene lookup returns CDR1 MNHEY and CDR2 SVGAGI. The CDR3 runs to 11 residues. CDR3 region: CASTRGYEQYF.

Its frequency marks this clonotype as medium-sized. V and J are TRBV18 and TRBJ2-7. The CDR3 extends over 14 amino acids. Germline-derived CDR1 and CDR2 are KGHSH and LQKENI. The CDR3: CASSIGVGSYEQYF.

According to its frequency, this clonotype is medium-sized (0.01 to 0.1%). The chain carries TRBV7-9 and TRBJ2-1; there is no DNA to check the TCRdb D call of TRBD1. There are 19 residues in the CDR3. The germline V gene encodes CDR1 SEHNR and CDR2 FQNEAQ (reference sequence). The CDR3 protein is CASAGWVKGQPFSYNEQFF.

This clonotype is medium-sized (0.01 to 0.1%) by frequency. This chain links TRBV7-9 with TRBJ1-2. This CDR3 has 18 residues. Germline assignment: CDR1 SEHNR and CDR2 FQNEAQ (reference sequence). The CDR3 reads CASSLARLPLGLNYGYTF. The full variable domain, with the rest looked up from reference TRBV7-9 and TRBJ1-2, is DTGVSQNPRHKITKRGQNVTFRCDPISEHNRLYWYRQTLGQGPEFLTYFQNEAQLEKSRLLSDRFSAERPKGSFSTLEIQRTEQGDSAMYLCASSLARLPLGLNYGYTFGSGTRLTVV.

The CDR3 loop reads CASSLVLGDYEQYF. The chain joins TRBV7-9 to TRBJ2-7; TCRdb outputs TRBD1, but without DNA this stays unchecked. CDR3 size: 14 residues. Per germline, CDR1 SEHNR and CDR2 FQNEAQ (reference sequence).